This T cell receptor beta chain is from a study of T cell repertoires in cytomegalovirus infection. About the research overall: An indication of both CMV infection and matching HLA type came from public TCR beta signatures.

Each CDR3 protein gets one entry after TCRdb re-called the reads with MiXCR. The sample lists about 150,000 distinct CDR3 sequences, about 15% seen once, with 15% to 20% in the top ten. V lost 7 bases, J lost 5 bases, and 11 bases lay in between. Germline-derived CDR1 and CDR2 are SEHNR and FQNEAQ (reference sequence). The CDR3 spans 12 residues. The chain joins TRBV7-9 to TRBJ1-1; no clear D. The origin of this receptor is a human donor in good health (CMV status not recorded). Some clones in this sample may be carry-over from other donors' samples. The sequencing input was CD8+ T cells from PBMCs. CDR3 sequence: CASTQHGTEAFF. CDR3 in DNA: TGTGCCAGCACCCAACACGGGACTGAAGCTTTCTTT.